A single sample is the source of the 7 T cell receptor beta chains below, sequenced in a study of T-cell reconstitution after alpha-beta-depleted transplantation in children. The TCRbeta library incorporated unique molecular identifiers. TCRdb redid the calling of the PCR reads with MiXCR, one entry per CDR3 protein. This table has over 300,000 distinct CDR3 sequences, around a tenth appearing once. The source material was PBMCs from the stem cell graft donor, sampled from the stem cell graft. These receptors came from a human donor who donated a stem cell graft to a child with acute lymphoblastic leukemia.

This clonotype was found many times. The rearrangement joins TRBV18 to TRBJ2-3; D gene uncertain. The ends were cut back, 2 bases at V and 3 bases at J, with 12 bases in the middle. The CDR3 runs to 15 residues. From germline, CDR1 is KGHSH and CDR2 LQKENI. The CDR3 nucleotides are TGTGCCAGCTCACCATACTCGGGCCTAACAGATACGCAGTATTTT. Translated: CASSPYSGLTDTQYF.

This clonotype has a handful of counts. This sequence joins TRBV4-3 and TRBJ2-1; 9 positions match TRBD2. V gave up 1 base and J gave up 7 bases; unmatched junction bases: 8. Germline V gene data show CDR1 as LGHNA and CDR2 as YSLEER. CDR3 length: 16 amino acids. CDR3 in amino acids: CASSQASSGNPNEQFF. The CDR3 nucleotides read TGCGCCAGCAGCCAAGCATCTAGCGGGAATCCTAATGAGCAGTTCTTC.

V usage is TRBV6-1 and J usage is TRBJ2-1; 11 bases are shared with TRBD2. The V gene end was trimmed by 4 bases and the J gene end by 3 bases; junction bases not matched to a gene: 5. The V gene's germline CDR1 is MNHNS and CDR2 SASEGT. The CDR3 spans 16 residues. CDR3 nucleotide sequence: TGTGCCAGCAGTGCTGGGACTAGCGGTTACTACAATGAGCAGTTCTTC. Its protein product is CASSAGTSGYYNEQFF.

The rearrangement uses TRBV12-3 or TRBV12-4 and TRBJ1-4; D might be TRBD1 (6 bases). V was cut by 6 bases and J by 8 bases, with 16 bases left in between. This CDR3 comprises 14 residues. The CDR3 DNA follows: TGTGCCAGCAGCCGCACCGGGGGCGGAGAAAAACTGTTTTTT. It codes for CASSRTGGGEKLFF.

This clonotype was counted many times. The chain is built from TRBV4-2 and TRBJ1-5, with 7 bases identical to TRBD1. The V segment lost 3 bases and the J segment 7 bases; nucleotides outside the gene matches: 9. There are 15 residues in the CDR3. Germline V CDR1 and CDR2: LGHNA, YNFKEQ. In nucleotides, the CDR3 is TGTGCCAGCAGCCAGGGGGACAGCAAAATCCAGCCCCAGCATTTT. Protein: CASSQGDSKIQPQHF.

This clonotype was seen ten or more times. The CDR3 spells CSARTSGSETQYF. CDR3 DNA: TGCAGTGCCCGGACTAGCGGGAGTGAGACCCAGTACTTC. The rearrangement joins TRBV20-1 to TRBJ2-5, with 13 bases identical to TRBD2. There are 13 residues in the CDR3. The germline V gene encodes CDR1 DFQATT and CDR2 SNEGSKA (reference sequence). V shed 6 bases and J 5 bases; nucleotides not matched to a gene: 3.

This clonotype was detected ten times or more. This chain joins TRBV7-2 and TRBJ1-1, with TRBD1 matching over 7 bases. V trimming: 4 bases; J trimming: 0 bases; junction bases outside the gene matches: 2. The CDR3 is 14 residues long. CDR1 is SGHTA, CDR2 FQGNSA, per germline. CDR3 DNA sequence: TGTGCCAGCAGCTCGGGGACAGTGAACACTGAAGCTTTCTTT. Protein sequence: CASSSGTVNTEAFF.